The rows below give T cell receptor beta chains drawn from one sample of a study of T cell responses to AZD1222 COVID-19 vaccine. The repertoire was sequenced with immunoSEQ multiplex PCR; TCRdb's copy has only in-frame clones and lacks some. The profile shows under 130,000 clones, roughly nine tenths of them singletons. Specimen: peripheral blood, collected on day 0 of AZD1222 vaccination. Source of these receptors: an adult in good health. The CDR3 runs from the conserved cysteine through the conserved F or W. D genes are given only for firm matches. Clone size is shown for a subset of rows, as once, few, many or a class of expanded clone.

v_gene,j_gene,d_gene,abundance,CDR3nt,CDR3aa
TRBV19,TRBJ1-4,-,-,TGTGCCAGTAGTCTCCGAAACAGGGCAGGGGAAAAACTGTTTTTT,CASSLRNRAGEKLFF
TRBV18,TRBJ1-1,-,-,TGTGCCAGCTCACCAGCCCAGAACACTGAAGCTTTCTTT,CASSPAQNTEAFF
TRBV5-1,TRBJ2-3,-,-,TGCGCCAGCAGCTTAAGGGGCTCCACAGATACGCAGTATTTT,CASSLRGSTDTQYF
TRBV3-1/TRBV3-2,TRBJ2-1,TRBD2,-,TGTGCCAGCAGCCAAGACTTGTACGGGAGGGCCAATGAGCAGTTCTTC,CASSQDLYGRANEQFF
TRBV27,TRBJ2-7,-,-,TGTGCCAGCAGTCCAGCGTCGGGACTCACCTACGAGCAGTACTTC,CASSPASGLTYEQYF
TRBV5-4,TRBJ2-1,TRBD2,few,TGTGCCAGCAGCTTGGCACTTGGGACTAGCGGGAACAATGAGCAGTTCTTC,CASSLALGTSGNNEQFF
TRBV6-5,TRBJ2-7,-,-,TGTGCCAGCAGTCAGGCAAGTACGGGGCACTACGAGCAGTACTTC,CASSQASTGHYEQYF
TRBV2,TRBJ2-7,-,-,TGTGCCAGCAGTGAAGCCAGGGGCACCGTCGAGCAGTACTTC,CASSEARGTVEQYF
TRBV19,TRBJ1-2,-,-,TGTGCCAGTAGTATCCGGCGGGGAGGCTACACCTTC,CASSIRRGGYTF
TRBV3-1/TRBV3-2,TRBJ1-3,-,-,TGTGCCAGCAGCCAGAGAGACAGCTCTGGAAACACCATATATTTT,CASSQRDSSGNTIYF
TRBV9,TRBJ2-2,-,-,TGTGCCAGCAGCCCGGACGGGAACCGAGCCGGGGAGCTGTTTTTT,CASSPDGNRAGELFF
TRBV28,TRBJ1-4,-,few,TGTGCCAGCAGTCCCAGGGACAATAATGAAAAACTGTTTTTT,CASSPRDNNEKLFF
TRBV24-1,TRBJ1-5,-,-,TGTGCCACCAGTGCCTCTAGGAGTCAGCCCCAGCATTTT,CATSASRSQPQHF
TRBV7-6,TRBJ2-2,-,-,TGTGCCAGCAGCTTATCTCAGGGCAGCACCGGGGAGCTGTTTTTT,CASSLSQGSTGELFF
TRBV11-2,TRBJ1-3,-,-,TGTGCCAGCAGCTTAGGGGGGGCCTCTGGAAACACCATATATTTT,CASSLGGASGNTIYF
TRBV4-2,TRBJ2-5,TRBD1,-,TGTGCCAGCAGCCGGGACAGGGGGCGGGAGACCCAGTACTTC,CASSRDRGRETQYF
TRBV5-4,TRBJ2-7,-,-,TGTGCCAGCAGCCTCTCAACGTCTCCCTACGAGCAGTACTTC,CASSLSTSPYEQYF
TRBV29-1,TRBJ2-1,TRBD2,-,TGCAGCGTAACGGGACTAGCGGGCGACAATGAGCAGTTCTTC,CSVTGLAGDNEQFF
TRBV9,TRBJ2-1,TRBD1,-,TGTGCCAGCAGCGTAGAACACAAAACAGGGGTTCGCAACGATGAGCAGTTCTTC,CASSVEHKTGVRNDEQFF
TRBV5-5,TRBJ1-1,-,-,TGTGCCAGCAGCCTTTCAGGGACGGCGGTCACTGAAGCTTTCTTT,CASSLSGTAVTEAFF
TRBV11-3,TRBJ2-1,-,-,TGTGCCAGCAGCCTGGGACTGGATGAGCAGTTCTTC,CASSLGLDEQFF
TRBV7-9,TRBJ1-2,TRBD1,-,TGTGCCAGCAGCACTGGGACAGGGAAAGGTTCTGTCACTACCTTC,CASSTGTGKGSVTTF
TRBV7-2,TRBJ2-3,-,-,TGTGCCAGCAGCTTAGATGAGGGGCCCACAGATACGCAGTATTTT,CASSLDEGPTDTQYF
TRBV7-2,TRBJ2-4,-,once,TGTGCCAGCAGCTTCTCATACACAGGTGTTACAGCCAAAAACATTCAGTACTTC,CASSFSYTGVTAKNIQYF
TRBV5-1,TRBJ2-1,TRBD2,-,TGCGCCAGCAGCTCCTCAGGGTGGGAGGGCCCTGACAATGAGCAGTTCTTC,CASSSSGWEGPDNEQFF
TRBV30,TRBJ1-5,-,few,TGTGCCTGGAGTGTGGGGCAGGGGAGTCAGCCCCAGCATTTT,CAWSVGQGSQPQHF
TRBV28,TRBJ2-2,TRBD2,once,TGTGCCAGCAGATCCCTAGCGGAGGGGGGGGAGCTGTTTTTT,CASRSLAEGGELFF
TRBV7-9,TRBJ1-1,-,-,TGTGCCAGCAGTCTCGGGGTCACTGAAGCTTTCTTT,CASSLGVTEAFF
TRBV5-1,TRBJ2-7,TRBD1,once,TGCGCCAGCAGCCTTTCGCAGCGGGACAGGGGTTCCTCCTACGAGCAGTACTTC,CASSLSQRDRGSSYEQYF
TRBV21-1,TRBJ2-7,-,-,TGTGCCAGCAGACTAAAACCCCGACCAAGCGGGAGGTATATCCTGAGCTCCTACGAGCAGTACTTC,CASRLKPRPSGRYILSSYEQYF
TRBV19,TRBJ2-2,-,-,TGTGCCAGTAGTATTTCAGCCCTCTATGCGCCAGCCGGGGAGCTGTTTTTT,CASSISALYAPAGELFF
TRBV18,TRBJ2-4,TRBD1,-,TGTGCCAGCTCACCACCCAGGGGGCTCTTAAGGAACATTCAGTACTTC,CASSPPRGLLRNIQYF
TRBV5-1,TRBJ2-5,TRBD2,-,TGCGCCAGCAGCTCCTTCCCCCCTGGGACTAGCCCAGAGACCCAGTACTTC,CASSSFPPGTSPETQYF
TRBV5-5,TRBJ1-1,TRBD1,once,TGTGCCAGCAGCTCCCGGACAGGGCTCACTGAAGCTTTCTTT,CASSSRTGLTEAFF
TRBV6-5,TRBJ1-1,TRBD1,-,TGTGCCAGCATCCGACAGGGGAACACTGAAGCTTTCTTT,CASIRQGNTEAFF
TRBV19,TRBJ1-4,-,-,TGTGCCAGTAGCCCATCGGCAGCGGTAACTAATGAAAAACTGTTTTTT,CASSPSAAVTNEKLFF
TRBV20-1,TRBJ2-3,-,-,TGCAGTGCTTGGAGAACAGATACGCAGTATTTT,CSAWRTDTQYF
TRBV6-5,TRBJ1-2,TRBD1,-,TGTGCCAGCAGTTACTCTGGGACAGGGCATGGCTACACCTTC,CASSYSGTGHGYTF
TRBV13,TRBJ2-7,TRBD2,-,TGTGCCAGCAGCCCGGGACTAGCGTACGAGCAGTACTTC,CASSPGLAYEQYF
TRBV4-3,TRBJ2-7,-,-,TGCGCCAGCAGCCAAGATCACGGCTACGAGCAGTACTTC,CASSQDHGYEQYF
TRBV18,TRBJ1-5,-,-,TGTGCCAGCTCACCGGGAAAGGGAGGCAATCAGCCCCAGCATTTT,CASSPGKGGNQPQHF
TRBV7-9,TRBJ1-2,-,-,TGTGCCAGCAGCCCGAAGCGGGGCTATGGCTACACCTTC,CASSPKRGYGYTF
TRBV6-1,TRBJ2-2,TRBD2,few,TGTGCCAGCAGTGAAGCTAGGACTAGCGGGACGAACACCGGGGAGCTGTTTTTT,CASSEARTSGTNTGELFF
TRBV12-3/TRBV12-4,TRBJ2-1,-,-,TGTGCCAGCAGTTTAGCGCTGGGCGGTGAGCAGTTCTTC,CASSLALGGEQFF
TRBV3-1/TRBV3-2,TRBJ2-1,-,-,TGTGCCAGCAGCCAAGATTCAATGGCGCCAGAGCAGTTCTTC,CASSQDSMAPEQFF
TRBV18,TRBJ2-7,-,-,TGTGCCAGCTCACCAGTTTTGGACTACGAGCAGTACTTC,CASSPVLDYEQYF
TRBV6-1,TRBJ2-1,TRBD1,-,TGTGCCAGCAGTGAAGTGATGCGAAGCAGGGGGCCAAACAATGAGCAGTTCTTC,CASSEVMRSRGPNNEQFF
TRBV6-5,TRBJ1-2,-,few,TGTGCCAGCAGTTACTCGCAGGGACGAAGGGGCTACACCTTC,CASSYSQGRRGYTF